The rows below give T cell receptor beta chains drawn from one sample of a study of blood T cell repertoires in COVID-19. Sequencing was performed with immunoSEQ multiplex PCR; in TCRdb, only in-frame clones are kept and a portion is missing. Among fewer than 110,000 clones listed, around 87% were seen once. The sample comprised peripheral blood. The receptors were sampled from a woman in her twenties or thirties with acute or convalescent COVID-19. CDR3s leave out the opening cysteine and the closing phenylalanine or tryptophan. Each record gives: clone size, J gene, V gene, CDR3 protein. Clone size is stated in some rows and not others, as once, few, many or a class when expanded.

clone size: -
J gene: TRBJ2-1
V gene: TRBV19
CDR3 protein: ASSTAAGFGEQF

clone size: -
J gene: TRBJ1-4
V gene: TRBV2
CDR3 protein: ASSEVGATNEKLF

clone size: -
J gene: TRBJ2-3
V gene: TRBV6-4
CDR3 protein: ASSDSSGGADTQY

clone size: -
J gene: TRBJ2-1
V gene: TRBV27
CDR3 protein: ASSYGGASYNEQF

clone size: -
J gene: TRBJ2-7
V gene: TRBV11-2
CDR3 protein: ASSLGGTAGGFYEQY

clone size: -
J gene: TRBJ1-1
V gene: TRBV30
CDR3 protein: AWCAAGQGTTEAF

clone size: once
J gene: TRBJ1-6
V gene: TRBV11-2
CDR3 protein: ASSLGSGQGRSPLH

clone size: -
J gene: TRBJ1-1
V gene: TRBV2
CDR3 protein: ASSQGGQAF

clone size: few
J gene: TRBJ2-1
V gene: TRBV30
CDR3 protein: AWVEKGGGVNEQF

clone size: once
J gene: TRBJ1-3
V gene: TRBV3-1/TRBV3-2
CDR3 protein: ASSRKAGSSGNTIY

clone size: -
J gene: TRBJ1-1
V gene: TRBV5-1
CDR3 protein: ASSSTTAVNTEAF

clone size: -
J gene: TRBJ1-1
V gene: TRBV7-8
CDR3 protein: ASSLFGTKNTEAF

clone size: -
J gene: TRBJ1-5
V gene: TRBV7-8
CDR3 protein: ASTGSGEQPQH

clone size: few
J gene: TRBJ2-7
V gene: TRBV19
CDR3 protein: ASSTSGGATYEQY

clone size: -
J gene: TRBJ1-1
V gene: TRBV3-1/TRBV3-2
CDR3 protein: ASSPLPTQGTEAF

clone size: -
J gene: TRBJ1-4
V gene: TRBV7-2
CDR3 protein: ASSQDRGQEKLF

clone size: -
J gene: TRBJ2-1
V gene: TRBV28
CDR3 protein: ASSLPDNEQF

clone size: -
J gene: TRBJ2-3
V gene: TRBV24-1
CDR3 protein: ATRLEGTDTQY

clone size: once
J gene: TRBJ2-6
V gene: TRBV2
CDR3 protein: ASSERQFGANVLT

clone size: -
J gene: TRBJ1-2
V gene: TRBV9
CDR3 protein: ASSVGPPQGAYGYT

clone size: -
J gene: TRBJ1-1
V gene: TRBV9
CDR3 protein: ASSLFDRAEAF

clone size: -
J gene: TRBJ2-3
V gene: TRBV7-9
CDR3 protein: ASILTAGVSTDTQY

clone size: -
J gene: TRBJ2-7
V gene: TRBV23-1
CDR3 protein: ASNRSRDSGHYEQY

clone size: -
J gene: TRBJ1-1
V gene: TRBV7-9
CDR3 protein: ASSLGGIVTEAF

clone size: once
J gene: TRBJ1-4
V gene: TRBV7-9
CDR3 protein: ASSPGRRGPSNEKLF

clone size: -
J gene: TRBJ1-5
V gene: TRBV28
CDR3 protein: ASSLLTGAQPQH

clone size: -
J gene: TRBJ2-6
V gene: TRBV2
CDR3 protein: ASSELAGSGANVLT

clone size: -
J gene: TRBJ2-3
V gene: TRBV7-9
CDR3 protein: ASSIQRGPEWGKQY

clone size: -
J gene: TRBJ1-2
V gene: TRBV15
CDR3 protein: ATSRGLAADGYT

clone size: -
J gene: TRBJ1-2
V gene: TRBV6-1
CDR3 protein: ASSEERGYT

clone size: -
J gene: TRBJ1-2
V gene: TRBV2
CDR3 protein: ASSRTGRHGYT

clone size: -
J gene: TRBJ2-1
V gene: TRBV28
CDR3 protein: ASTKHQGAVAEREQF

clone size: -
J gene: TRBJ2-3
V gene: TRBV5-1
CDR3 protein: ASSGEAGGQGTQY

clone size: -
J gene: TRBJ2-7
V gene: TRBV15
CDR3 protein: ATSRDHGSEQY

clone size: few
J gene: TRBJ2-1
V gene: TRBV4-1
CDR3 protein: ASSLGTSGGLGPSQF

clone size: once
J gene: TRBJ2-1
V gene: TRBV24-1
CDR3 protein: ATSDLTSGSPYNEQF

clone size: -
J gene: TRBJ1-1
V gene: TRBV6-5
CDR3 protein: ASRSTGLNTEAF

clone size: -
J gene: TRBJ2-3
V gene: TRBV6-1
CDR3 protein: ASSELDSGGSTDTQY

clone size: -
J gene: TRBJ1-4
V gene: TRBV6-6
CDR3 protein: ASSYSLSGQSMKLF

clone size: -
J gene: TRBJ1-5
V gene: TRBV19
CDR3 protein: ASSVRGVGDQPQH

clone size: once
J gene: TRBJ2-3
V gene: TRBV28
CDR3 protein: ASSSSGTGWRGTQY

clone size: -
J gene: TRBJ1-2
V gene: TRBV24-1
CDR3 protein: ATSDLFGEDGYT

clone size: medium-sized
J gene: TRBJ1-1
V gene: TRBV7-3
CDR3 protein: ASSLTGVTEAF

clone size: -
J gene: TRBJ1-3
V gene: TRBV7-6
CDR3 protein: ASSPGTGSGNTIY

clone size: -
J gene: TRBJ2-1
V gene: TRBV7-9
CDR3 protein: ASSFPGNDEQF

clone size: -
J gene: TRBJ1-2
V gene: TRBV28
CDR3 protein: ASSLRNRDYT

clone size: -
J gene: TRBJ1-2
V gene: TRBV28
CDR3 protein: ASSLPEGYGYT

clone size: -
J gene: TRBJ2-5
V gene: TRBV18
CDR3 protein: ASSPPFGQQETQY

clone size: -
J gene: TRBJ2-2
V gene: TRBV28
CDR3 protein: ASKLAGSTGELF

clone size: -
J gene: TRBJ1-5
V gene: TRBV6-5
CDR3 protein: ASRGNREGNQPQH

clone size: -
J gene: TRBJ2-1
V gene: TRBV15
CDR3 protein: ATSRDHGTSGYNEQF

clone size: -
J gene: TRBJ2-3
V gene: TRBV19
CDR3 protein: ASSIKSDIDTQY